This TCR beta chain was captured in a study of T cell changes during pregnancy in multiple sclerosis. Profiled with immunoSEQ multiplex PCR; TCRdb holds only in-frame clones, not every one. The table has about 17,000 clones, 84% seen once. Trimming shortened V by 0 bases and J by 1 base, and 10 bases separated the two germline ends. Germline V gives CDR1 LGHNA, CDR2 YSLEER. This CDR3 has 15 amino acids. This sequence was found in a female donor in good health, enrolled as a control in a pregnancy study. V and J are TRBV4-3 and TRBJ2-7; possible D gene TRBD1, 6 bases. Sample: CD8+ T cells from peripheral blood mononuclear cells, taken in the third trimester of pregnancy. The CDR3 DNA sequence: TGCGCCAGCAGCCAAGATCGGACAGCGTCCTACGAGCAGTACTTC. Translating it yields CASSQDRTASYEQYF.